The sequence of this TCR beta chain was determined in a study of blood T cell repertoires in COVID-19. V was shortened by 6 bases and J by 3 bases, with 15 bases between the two germline ends. Germline-derived CDR1 and CDR2 are KGHSH and LQKENI. The CDR3 extends over 15 amino acids. This table comes from immunoSEQ multiplex PCR, and its TCRdb copy is limited to in-frame clones, with some not included. The data contain approximately 100,000 clones, 65% to 75% of them seen just once; the ten biggest clones take up around 6.3%. This rearrangement joins TRBV18 to TRBJ1-3; no firm D call. The clonotype comes from a man older than 75 with acute or convalescent COVID-19. The sequencing sample was made of peripheral blood. This chain's CDR3 is CASSPTRGGGNTIYF. As DNA, the CDR3 is TGTGCCAGCTCGCCTACTAGAGGAGGTGGAAACACCATATATTTT. Full variable domain (remainder filled in from reference TRBV18 and TRBJ1-3): NAGVMQNPRHLVRRRGQEARLRCSPMKGHSHVYWYRQLPEEGLKFMVYLQKENIIDESGMPKERFSAEFPKEGPSILRIQQVVRGDSAAYFCASSPTRGGGNTIYFGEGSWLTVV.